These 27 T cell receptor beta chains were sequenced from one sample in a study of blood T cells in healthy people across ages. Primed by a sample-barcoded 5' primer and a J-beta primer mix, a second PCR proceeded for about 6 to 12 cycles. TCRdb re-analysed the 5' RACE reads in MiXCR, keeping a single row per CDR3 protein. The sample includes around 2 million distinct CDR3 sequences, around 40% of them seen just once. Sequenced sample: blood. Source of these receptors: a human donor in good health.

The chain couples TRBV6-5 to TRBJ1-1; D remains ambiguous. The CDR3 spans 15 residues. Trimming cost V 6 bases and J 3 bases, with 17 bases left between them. Looked up from germline, CDR1 is MNHEY and CDR2 is SVGAGI. DNA of the CDR3: TGTGCCAGCAGGCCGGGTCGTGGCGGGGACACTGAAGCTTTCTTT. The encoded protein is CASRPGRGGDTEAFF.

The V and J genes are TRBV29-1 and TRBJ2-5; possible D gene TRBD1, 6 bases. The end of the DNA fits TRBJ2-7 better, so the J call may be wrong. This CDR3 is built from 14 residues. Germline V CDR1 and CDR2: SQVTM, ANQGSEA. The CDR3 region is CSVGQGTFYNEQYF. CDR3 in DNA: TGCAGCGTTGGGCAGGGGACCTTCTACAACGAGCAGTACTTC.

The J gene is TRBJ2-1, the V gene TRBV2, with 7 positions matching TRBD1. CDR1 SNHLY and CDR2 FYNNEI come from the germline V gene. The CDR3 runs 16 residues. V gave up 1 base and J gave up 0 bases; unmatched junction bases: 3. The CDR3 bases are TGTGCCAGCAGTGAAGGACAGGGAGCCTCCTACAATGAGCAGTTCTTC. Amino acids: CASSEGQGASYNEQFF. The whole variable domain, filled in from reference TRBV2 and TRBJ2-1, reads EPEVTQTPSHQVTQMGQEVILRCVPISNHLYFYWYRQILGQKVEFLVSFYNNEISEKSEIFDDQFSVERPDGSNFTLKIRSTKLEDSAMYFCASSEGQGASYNEQFFGPGTRLTVL.

This clonotype was detected a few times. The chain recombines TRBV18 with TRBJ1-5, with no clear D. The CDR3 extends over 13 amino acids. CDR1 is KGHSH and CDR2 is LQKENI in the germline V gene. The V and J ends lost 4 bases and 6 bases respectively, with 10 bases between them. CDR3 coding DNA: TGTGCCAGCTCACTCCTAAAAGGTCAGCCCCAGCATTTT. It is translated as CASSLLKGQPQHF.

In its sample, this clonotype was seen once. The rearrangement links TRBV12-3 or TRBV12-4 to TRBJ2-3, with D perhaps matching TRBD2 (7 bases). Trimming pared 5 bases from V and 4 bases from J, leaving 19 bases between. The CDR3 has 16 residues. For the CDR3, the DNA is TGTGCCAGCAGTCACAATCACAGGGAGGGCGCAGATACGCAGTATTTT. Translating it yields CASSHNHREGADTQYF.

This clonotype was seen a handful of times. The CDR3 nucleotides read TGTGCCAGCAGCGTAGTGGCAGCATACAATGAGCAGTTCTTC. Protein: CASSVVAAYNEQFF. The genes are TRBV9 and TRBJ2-1; D unclear. This CDR3 has 14 residues. In germline, CDR1 is SGDLS, CDR2 YYNGEE. The ends were cut back, 0 bases at V and 4 bases at J, with 8 bases in the middle. Supplemented by reference TRBV9 and TRBJ2-1, the full variable domain reads DSGVTQTPKHLITATGQRVTLRCSPRSGDLSVYWYQQSLDQGLQFLIQYYNGEERAKGNILERFSAQQFPDLHSELNLSSLELGDSALYFCASSVVAAYNEQFFGPGTRLTVL.

V gene TRBV12-3 or TRBV12-4 combines with J gene TRBJ2-2; D unresolved. This CDR3 is 13 amino acids long. Trimming stripped 3 bases from V and 6 bases from J, with 8 bases between. DNA of the CDR3: TGTGCCAGCAGTTTGCATGATCCCGGGGAGCTGTTTTTT. Protein sequence: CASSLHDPGELFF.

DNA for the CDR3: TGCAGTGCTAACAAGTACAGGGGTTTAGTCCTATCCTACAATGAGCAGTTCTTC. Amino acid sequence: CSANKYRGLVLSYNEQFF. This chain links TRBV20-1 with TRBJ2-1; TRBD1 matches 7 bases. V gave up 4 bases and J gave up 1 base; unmatched junction bases: 16. The CDR3 covers 18 residues. Germline V gene data show CDR1 as DFQATT and CDR2 as SNEGSKA (reference sequence).

This clonotype showed up just a few times. This may be a read error, as it is one base from a much larger clone. The genes are TRBV5-1 and TRBJ2-1; D uncertain. The CDR3 extends over 11 amino acids. Germline CDR1 SGHRS, CDR2 YFSETQ. CDR3 nucleotide sequence: TGCGCCGGCAGCTTGGGTCTAGGGCAGTTCTTC. The encoded protein is CAGSLGLGQFF.

The V gene is TRBV7-9, the J gene TRBJ2-5, with 9 bases identical to TRBD1. The junction had 5 bases not matched to a gene; V was cut back by 5 bases and J by 1 base. CDR1 SEHNR and CDR2 FQNEAQ come from the germline V gene (reference sequence). There are 15 residues in the CDR3. The CDR3 nucleotides are TGTGCCAGCAGCACCCAGACAGGGGGCCAAGAGACCCAGTACTTC. Amino acid sequence: CASSTQTGGQETQYF.

The chain combines TRBV5-1 with TRBJ1-2; D is ambiguous. There are 14 residues in the CDR3. Trimming stripped 0 bases from V and 4 bases from J, with 10 bases between. From germline, CDR1 is SGHRS and CDR2 YFSETQ. The CDR3 DNA reads TGCGCCAGCAGCTTGGGGGCGGAATCCTATGGCTACACCTTC. Its protein is CASSLGAESYGYTF.

This clonotype has only a few counts. The rearrangement uses TRBV4-2 and TRBJ2-1; 7 nucleotides match TRBD2. The CDR3 runs 16 residues. After removal of 0 bases from V and 5 bases from J, the junction contained 7 bases not matched to a gene. Germline V gene sequence: CDR1 LGHNA, CDR2 YNFKEQ. The CDR3 sequence: CASSQEKMAGDNEQFF. CDR3 sequence (DNA): TGTGCCAGCAGCCAAGAGAAAATGGCGGGAGACAATGAGCAGTTCTTC.

The gene calls are TRBV20-1 and TRBJ1-6, with a tentative D call TRBD1 (5 bases). Germline-derived CDR1 and CDR2 are DFQATT and SNEGSKA (reference sequence). This CDR3 is built from 17 residues. Trimming left V 3 bases short and J 10 bases short, with 25 bases between. CDR3 in amino acids: CSASWGLRRAEGSPLHF. CDR3 DNA: TGCAGTGCTAGTTGGGGCTTGAGGAGGGCCGAGGGGTCACCCCTCCACTTT.

This clonotype occurred a few times. This chain connects TRBV11-3 to TRBJ2-1; 10 bases match TRBD2. Germline V gives CDR1 SGHNT, CDR2 YENEEA. The CDR3 is 16 residues long. V dropped 6 bases and J dropped 5; count of bases not matched to a gene: 10. The CDR3 DNA reads TGTGCCAGCAGACGGACTAGCGGCGAAGGGGACAATGAGCAGTTCTTC. Its protein product is CASRRTSGEGDNEQFF.

This clonotype has just a few counts. The chain has TRBV7-9 and TRBJ2-3; no clear D gene. The CDR3 loop spans 19 amino acids. Germline lookup yields CDR1 SEHNR and CDR2 FQNEAQ (reference sequence). The V gene lost 0 bases and the J gene lost 0 bases, with 19 bases spanning the gap. The CDR3 loop reads CASSLATAVAMPSTDTQYF. CDR3 sequence (DNA): TGTGCCAGCAGCTTAGCAACAGCCGTAGCAATGCCTAGCACAGATACGCAGTATTTT. Full variable domain (remainder filled in from reference TRBV7-9 and TRBJ2-3): DTGVSQNPRHKITKRGQNVTFRCDPISEHNRLYWYRQTLGQGPEFLTYFQNEAQLEKSRLLSDRFSAERPKGSFSTLEIQRTEQGDSAMYLCASSLATAVAMPSTDTQYFGPGTRLTVL.

The genes are TRBV20-1 and TRBJ2-1; D might be TRBD1 (6 bases). CDR1 DFQATT and CDR2 SNEGSKA come from the germline V gene (reference sequence). The V end lost 2 bases, the J end lost 2 bases, and 19 bases lay between the germline ends. CDR3 size: 17 residues. The CDR3 here is CSARWWGQDMTYNEQFF. The DNA for the CDR3 is TGCAGTGCTAGATGGTGGGGACAAGATATGACCTACAATGAGCAGTTCTTC.

This sequence joins TRBV4-3 and TRBJ2-1, with D possibly matching TRBD2 (6 bases). Germline CDR1 is LGHNA and CDR2 is YSLEER. The CDR3 runs 17 residues. V lost 1 base to trimming and J lost 7 bases, with 20 bases between them. CDR3 sequence reads: CASSQVFDHAGGNEQFF. CDR3 sequence (DNA): TGCGCCAGCAGCCAAGTTTTCGACCACGCCGGGGGTAATGAGCAGTTCTTC.

The chain combines TRBV11-2 with TRBJ2-5, with TRBD2 matching over 9 bases. CDR3 length equals 16 residues. The junction had 7 bases not matched to a gene; V was cut back by 1 base and J by 4 bases. Germline V lookup: CDR1 SGHAT, CDR2 FQNNGV. Written as DNA, the CDR3 is TGTGCCAGCAGCTTAGTCGGGACTAGCTTGGCAGAGACCCAGTACTTC. Encoded protein: CASSLVGTSLAETQYF.

This clonotype appeared a few times. The chain's CDR3 is CASSYSGDYGYTF. Here the CDR3 DNA reads TGTGCCAGCAGTTACTCGGGAGACTATGGCTACACCTTC. The V call is TRBV6-2 or TRBV6-3, the J call TRBJ1-2; no clear D gene. Trimming removed 0 bases at V and 3 bases at J, with 5 bases between. Looked up from germline, CDR1 is MNHEY and CDR2 is SVGEGT. The CDR3 has 13 residues.

This clonotype appeared a few times. The rearrangement joins TRBV7-2 to TRBJ1-6; tentative D call: TRBD1 (5 bases). V was shortened by 3 bases and J by 5 bases, with 14 bases between the two germline ends. The CDR3 spans 16 residues. Germline lookup yields CDR1 SGHTA and CDR2 FQGNSA. CDR3 sequence reads: CASSLRSGGNNSPLHF. DNA of the CDR3: TGTGCCAGCAGCTTGCGGTCGGGGGGAAATAATTCACCCCTCCACTTT.

This clonotype was seen a few times. This chain connects TRBV5-1 to TRBJ1-4, with D tentatively TRBD1 (5 bases). Trimming took off 0 bases at V and 6 bases at J, with 15 bases between the two ends. This CDR3 spans 16 amino acids. The V gene's germline CDR1 is SGHRS and CDR2 YFSETQ. The CDR3 DNA reads as TGCGCCAGCAGCTTGGGACAGCCTACTAGTGATGAAAAACTGTTTTTT. Its translation: CASSLGQPTSDEKLFF.

Comment on this clonotype: Being one base from a much bigger clone, this may be a read error. The chain combines TRBV7-8 with TRBJ2-1; 9 nucleotides agree with TRBD1. This CDR3 region has 16 residues. The V segment lost 6 bases and the J segment 2 bases; nucleotides outside the gene matches: 8. CDR1 and CDR2 from the germline V gene are SGHVS and FQNEAQ. CDR3: CASSSPDRGTYNEQFF. Here the CDR3 DNA reads TGTGCCAGCAGTTCCCCGGACAGGGGCACCTACAATGAGCAGTTCTTC.

The chain couples TRBV5-1 to TRBJ1-2; 9 nucleotides match TRBD1. Germline CDR1 reads SGHRS; CDR2 reads YFSETQ. Germline trimming cut 1 base from V and 8 bases from J; bases unmatched to any gene: 9. The CDR3 is 15 residues long. CDR3 protein: CASSLLGTGMKGYTF. The CDR3 DNA reads TGCGCCAGCAGCTTGCTCGGGACAGGGATGAAGGGCTACACCTTC. Together with reference TRBV5-1 and TRBJ1-2, the CDR3 gives the full variable domain: KAGVTQTPRYLIKTRGQQVTLSCSPISGHRSVSWYQQTPGQGLQFLFEYFSETQRNKGNFPGRFSGRQFSNSRSEMNVSTLELGDSALYLCASSLLGTGMKGYTFGSGTRLTVV.

The V and J genes are TRBV10-3 and TRBJ2-7, with 11 bases aligning to TRBD1. CDR1 is ENHRY and CDR2 is SYGVKD in the germline V gene. This CDR3 is 16 amino acids long. With 3 bases clipped from V and 0 bases from J, the junction kept 4 bases outside the gene matches. CDR3 DNA sequence: TGTGCCATCAGTGACAGGACAGGGGGCTTCTCCTACGAGCAGTACTTC. It is translated as CAISDRTGGFSYEQYF.

The V call is TRBV5-5, the J call TRBJ2-5; TRBD1 is a possible D gene (5 bases). The CDR3 has 15 amino acids. Trimming stripped 3 bases from V and 2 bases from J, with 14 bases between. Germline V lookup: CDR1 SGHKS, CDR2 YYEKEE (reference sequence). The CDR3 reads CASSSRSREQETQYF. In DNA form, the CDR3 reads TGTGCCAGCAGCTCAAGGAGCAGGGAACAAGAGACCCAGTACTTC. The variable domain in full, completed from reference TRBV5-5 and TRBJ2-5, reads DAGVTQSPTHLIKTRGQQVTLRCSPISGHKSVSWYQQVLGQGPQFIFQYYEKEERGRGNFPDRFSARQFPNYSSELNVNALLLGDSALYLCASSSRSREQETQYFGPGTRLLVL.

This clonotype was seen a few times. DNA for the CDR3: TGCGCCAGCAGCTCCCGGACAGGGGATACCTACGAGCAGTACTTC. Encoded protein: CASSSRTGDTYEQYF. This chain connects TRBV5-1 to TRBJ2-7; TRBD1 matches 9 bases. V gave up 3 bases and J gave up 2 bases; unmatched junction bases: 6. The V gene's germline CDR1 is SGHRS and CDR2 YFSETQ. The CDR3 length is 15 residues.

The chain has TRBV7-8 and TRBJ2-1, with D hard to call. Germline V CDR1 and CDR2: SGHVS, FQNEAQ. The V end was cut by 5 bases, the J end by 8 bases, with 22 bases between. The CDR3 is 16 amino acids. CDR3 in amino acids: CASSLLPEGTLDEQFF. The CDR3 region has the DNA TGTGCCAGCAGCCTCCTACCCGAAGGTACGCTGGATGAGCAGTTCTTC.